The 27 T cell receptor beta chains below all came from one sample that was sequenced in a study of blood T cell repertoires in COVID-19 (dated by TCRdb to the early 2020s). Receptor libraries were prepared by the immunoSEQ multiplex PCR assay. TCRdb carries this immuneACCESS record with in-frame sequences only. Its versions omit some clonotypes, under half of them owing to an unresolved V gene in the studies checked, with the rest unexplained. The sample includes some 70,000 clones, with roughly 76% observed a single time. Roughly 22% of the sample is held by the ten biggest clonotypes. The sequencing sample was made of peripheral blood. Receptors were obtained from a woman aged 65 to 85 with acute or convalescent COVID-19.

The CDR3 nucleotides are TGTGCCAGTAGTATAGCACAGGTTAGCAATCAGCCCCAGCATTTT. Translation gives CASSIAQVSNQPQHF. V and J are TRBV19 and TRBJ1-5; a weak D match, TRBD1 (5 bases). This CDR3 region has 15 residues. Germline V gene sequence: CDR1 LNHDA, CDR2 SQIVND (reference sequence). Deletions cut 1 base from V and 0 bases from J, with 7 bases between.

In its sample, this clone was seen a few times. The rearrangement links TRBV11-2 to TRBJ2-7; the match to TRBD2 covers 7 bases. Per the germline V gene, CDR1 is SGHAT and CDR2 is FQNNGV. The CDR3 runs 14 residues. V was clipped by 1 base and J by 5 bases; unmatched bases: 5. In DNA form, the CDR3 reads TGTGCCAGCAGCTTAGGACTAGCTGATCACGAGCAGTACTTC. Translating gives CASSLGLADHEQYF.

In this sample, this clone turned up once. The chain carries TRBV28 and TRBJ1-1, with a possible D match to TRBD1 (5 bases). The CDR3 is made up of 13 amino acids. Germline V gene sequence: CDR1 MDHEN, CDR2 SYDVKM. Trimming removed 3 bases from V and 5 bases from J, with 10 bases in between. The CDR3 nucleotides read TGTGCCAGCAGTTTCTCAGGGTTGACTGAAGCTTTCTTT. Its protein is CASSFSGLTEAFF.

This sequence joins TRBV11-3 and TRBJ2-1; 9 nucleotides agree with TRBD2. Germline values: CDR1 SGHNT, CDR2 YENEEA. The junction had 2 bases not matched to a gene; V was cut back by 2 bases and J by 9 bases. The CDR3 runs 13 residues. CDR3 residues: CASSLRAGGEQFF. CDR3 bases: TGTGCCAGCAGCTTAAGAGCGGGGGGTGAGCAGTTCTTC. Variable domain in full (rest from reference TRBV11-3 and TRBJ2-1): EAGVVQSPRYKIIEKKQPVAFWCNPISGHNTLYWYLQNLGQGPELLIRYENEEAVDDSQLPKDRFSAERLKGVDSTLKIQPAELGDSAVYLCASSLRAGGEQFFGPGTRLTVL.

In its sample, this clone was seen a few times. The rearrangement uses TRBV5-1 and TRBJ2-7, with D maybe TRBD1 (5 bases). Germline CDR1 and CDR2: SGHRS and YFSETQ. V was pared by 0 bases and J by 3 bases, with 7 bases between. CDR3 size: 13 residues. Here the CDR3 DNA reads TGCGCCAGCAGCTTGGACAGGTACTACGAGCAGTACTTC. Amino acid sequence: CASSLDRYYEQYF.

The chain recombines TRBV3-1 (or the pseudogene TRBV3-2) with TRBJ2-1, with 7 bases aligning to TRBD2. Germline V gene data show CDR1 as LGHDT and CDR2 as YNNKEL (reference sequence). The CDR3 totals 14 residues. The V gene end was trimmed by 4 bases and the J gene end by 8 bases; junction bases not matched to a gene: 8. The chain's CDR3 is CASSPGGSRDEQFF. The CDR3 nucleotides read TGTGCCAGCAGCCCCGGGGGGAGTAGGGATGAGCAGTTCTTC.

CDR3 protein: CASSPRQRYNEKLFF. CDR3 nucleotides: TGTGCCAGCAGCCCAAGACAGCGATATAATGAAAAACTGTTTTTT. The rearrangement links TRBV5-8 to TRBJ1-4, with a possible D match to TRBD1 (5 bases). Between the trimmed V and J ends, which lost 4 bases and 4 bases, there was a span of 14 bases. Germline values: CDR1 SGHTS, CDR2 YDEGEE. The CDR3 consists of 15 residues.

Only one count was recorded for this clone. The chain uses TRBV27 and TRBJ2-1; unclear D gene. V was trimmed by 9 bases and J by 3 bases, leaving 9 bases between them. CDR3 length: 12 residues. The germline V gene has CDR1 MNHEY and CDR2 SMNVEV (reference sequence). Here the CDR3 reads CASRHLYNEQFF. The CDR3 DNA sequence: TGTGCCAGTCGACACCTCTACAATGAGCAGTTCTTC.

The chain uses TRBV19 and TRBJ1-1, with 8 bases aligning to TRBD1. Unmatched junction bases numbered 2, after V lost 7 bases and J lost 1 base. This CDR3 comprises 13 residues. Germline loops: CDR1 LNHDA, CDR2 SQIVND (reference sequence). CDR3 amino acids: CASTDRANTEAFF. As DNA, the CDR3 is TGTGCCAGTACGGACAGGGCGAACACTGAAGCTTTCTTT.

Written as DNA, the CDR3 is TGTGCCAGCATGGGGGGGAGAGAAAACACCATATATTTT. Translating gives CASMGGRENTIYF. The chain uses TRBV6-5 and TRBJ1-3, with D tentatively TRBD1 (5 bases). V was shortened by 7 bases and J by 6 bases, with 13 bases between the two germline ends. Germline V lookup: CDR1 MNHEY, CDR2 SVGAGI. This CDR3 spans 13 amino acids.

The V call is TRBV15, the J call TRBJ1-3, with 8 positions matching TRBD1. The CDR3 length is 12 residues. Per the germline V gene, CDR1 is LNHNV and CDR2 is YYDKDF (reference sequence). The junction had 1 base not matched to a gene; V was cut back by 8 bases and J by 4 bases. Written as DNA, the CDR3 is TGTGCCACCGGACAGGGAGGAAACACCATATATTTT. Translated: CATGQGGNTIYF.

The rearrangement joins TRBV5-4 to TRBJ2-2, with TRBD1 as a possible D gene (5 bases). The CDR3 extends over 14 amino acids. CDR1 and CDR2 (germline): SGHNT, YYREEE (reference sequence). V dropped 0 bases and J dropped 5 bases, with 8 bases sitting between them. Here the CDR3 reads CASSLDRITGELFF. The DNA of the CDR3 is TGTGCCAGCAGCTTGGACAGGATTACCGGGGAGCTGTTTTTT.

CDR3 protein: CASSLRQGNQPQHF. The DNA of the CDR3 is TGTGCCAGCAGTTTGAGGCAGGGGAACCAGCCCCAGCATTTT. This rearrangement joins TRBV28 to TRBJ1-5, with D possibly being TRBD1 (6 bases). The V gene's germline CDR1 is MDHEN and CDR2 SYDVKM. CDR3 length equals 14 residues. V lost 3 bases and J lost 7, with 13 bases in between.

The chain couples TRBV11-2 to TRBJ2-7; tentative D call: TRBD2 (7 bases). Germline V gives CDR1 SGHAT, CDR2 FQNNGV. This CDR3 contains 17 residues. V lost 1 base and J lost 0, with 16 bases in between. The CDR3 spells CASSLGRGRALSYEQYF. In DNA form, the CDR3 reads TGTGCCAGCAGCTTAGGGCGGGGGCGGGCCCTCTCCTACGAGCAGTACTTC.

This sequence joins TRBV11-3 and TRBJ2-7, with D tentatively TRBD2 (7 bases). Germline CDR1 and CDR2: SGHNT and YENEEA. Trimming removed 5 bases from V and 2 bases from J, with 22 bases in between. The CDR3 runs 17 residues. CDR3 nucleotides: TGTGCCAGCAGCCCAGGTGGGGGGGGCGGGAGAGCCTACGAGCAGTACTTC. Amino acid sequence: CASSPGGGGGRAYEQYF.

The chain is built from TRBV19 and TRBJ1-4, with 7 bases matching TRBD1. The V gene's germline CDR1 is LNHDA and CDR2 SQIVND (reference sequence). The J segment lost 8 bases and the V segment lost 9 bases, leaving 12 bases of the junction unmatched. This CDR3 has 14 residues. CDR3 loop: CARKTGQEEEKLFF. CDR3 in DNA: TGTGCCAGGAAAACTGGACAGGAGGAGGAAAAACTGTTTTTT.

Only a few counts were recorded for this clone. The V call is TRBV27, the J call TRBJ2-1; D might be TRBD2 (5 bases). The CDR3 consists of 14 residues. Germline V gene sequence: CDR1 MNHEY, CDR2 SMNVEV (reference sequence). Trimming pared 2 bases from V and 4 bases from J, leaving 9 bases between. In DNA form, the CDR3 reads TGTGCCAGCAGTTTAATTTCGGGGTACAATGAGCAGTTCTTC. This translates into CASSLISGYNEQFF.

This chain joins TRBV13 and TRBJ2-1; D possibly corresponds to TRBD1 (8 bases). In germline, CDR1 is PRHDT, CDR2 FYEKMQ (reference sequence). Between the trimmed V and J ends, which lost 5 bases and 12 bases, there was a span of 17 bases. The CDR3 loop spans 13 amino acids. The CDR3 DNA is TGTGCCAGCAGCACCCGACAGGGGAGGGGGCAGTTCTTC. This codes for CASSTRQGRGQFF.

CDR3 region: CASSLYGGGKKTQYF. CDR3 DNA sequence: TGTGCCAGCAGCTTATACGGGGGAGGTAAGAAGACCCAGTACTTC. This chain connects TRBV7-2 to TRBJ2-5; tentatively, D is TRBD2 (6 bases). The length of the CDR3 is 15 residues. In germline, CDR1 is SGHTA, CDR2 FQGNSA. With 2 bases removed from V and 6 bases from J, the gap between germline ends came to 16 bases.

The chain joins TRBV28 to TRBJ1-1; D is possibly TRBD1 (6 bases). Trimming shortened V by 6 bases and J by 1 base, and 21 bases separated the two germline ends. The germline V gene encodes CDR1 MDHEN and CDR2 SYDVKM. This CDR3 has 17 amino acids. The CDR3 sequence is CASRPITGKVANTEAFF. The CDR3 DNA sequence: TGTGCCAGCAGGCCTATCACAGGGAAGGTGGCGAACACTGAAGCTTTCTTT.

The CDR3 DNA reads as TGTGCCAGCAGCTCGGGACTAGCCTCAGATACGCAGTATTTT. Its translation: CASSSGLASDTQYF. The chain carries TRBV7-3 and TRBJ2-3; 9 bases are shared with TRBD2. The CDR3 loop spans 14 amino acids. The ends lost 4 bases at V and 4 bases at J; junction bases unmatched: 3. Germline lookup yields CDR1 SGHTA and CDR2 FQGTGA.

This sequence joins TRBV3-1 (or the pseudogene TRBV3-2) and TRBJ1-4; D is undetermined. CDR3 length: 13 residues. The germline V and J ends were trimmed by 4 bases and 8 bases, with 11 bases remaining between them. The germline V gene has CDR1 LGHDT and CDR2 YNNKEL (reference sequence). The CDR3 is CASSLRRREKLFF. The CDR3 DNA reads TGTGCCAGCAGCCTCCGAAGGAGGGAAAAACTGTTTTTT.

The CDR3 protein is CASSVDSSSYNEQFF. CDR3 coding DNA: TGTGCCAGCAGTGTTGACTCGAGCTCCTACAATGAGCAGTTCTTC. The J gene is TRBJ2-1, the V gene TRBV6-4; D remains ambiguous. The germline gives CDR1 MRHNA, CDR2 SNTAGT. V was shortened by 4 bases and J by 0 bases, with 10 bases between the two germline ends. The CDR3 consists of 15 residues.

This clone has just a few counts. The chain has TRBV4-1 and TRBJ1-2; TRBD1 might be the D (6 bases). This CDR3 is 16 amino acids long. CDR1 is MGHRA, CDR2 YSYEKL, per germline. The germline V and J ends were trimmed by 4 bases and 0 bases, with 15 bases remaining between them. Here the CDR3 DNA reads TGCGCCAGCAGCCGTACATCAGGGGACGCTAACTATGGCTACACCTTC. Translating it yields CASSRTSGDANYGYTF.

This chain links TRBV10-3 with TRBJ1-1, with 8 bases fitting TRBD1. CDR3 length: 13 residues. CDR1 and CDR2 (germline): ENHRY, SYGVKD. The V and J ends lost 6 bases and 1 base, in that order; junction bases with no gene match: 1. The CDR3 spells CAIRDRANTEAFF. The CDR3 DNA reads as TGTGCCATCAGGGACAGGGCGAACACTGAAGCTTTCTTT.

This clone occurred once. The rearrangement joins TRBV29-1 to TRBJ2-7; 11 bases agree with TRBD2. The J segment lost 6 bases and the V segment lost 6 bases, leaving 10 bases of the junction unmatched. CDR3 length: 14 amino acids. Germline V lookup: CDR1 SQVTM, CDR2 ANQGSEA. The chain's CDR3 is CSVSTSGSFAEQYF. CDR3 nucleotide sequence: TGCAGCGTATCTACTAGCGGGAGTTTCGCCGAGCAGTACTTC.

This chain connects TRBV4-1 to TRBJ2-7; 11 bases align to TRBD1. This CDR3 has 15 amino acids. V shed 0 bases, J shed 9 bases, and the junction held 7 bases outside the gene matches. Germline CDR1 and CDR2: MGHRA and YSYEKL. CDR3 sequence (DNA): TGCGCCAGCAGCCAAGAGTGGACAGGGGGCATGGTGCAGTACTTC. It codes for CASSQEWTGGMVQYF.